The next 21 T cell receptor beta chains were all read from a single sample in a study of blood T cell repertoires in COVID-19. Clones were sequenced by immunoSEQ multiplex PCR, and TCRdb holds only the in-frame ones, with some missing. The data show about 130,000 clones, over 85% seen once. Sequencing used peripheral blood. These receptor sequences come from a man in his sixties with COVID-19, enrolled during active disease.

The DNA of the CDR3 is TGTGCCAGCAGCTTTAGCGGAGAGCAGTTCTTC. Its protein is CASSFSGEQFF. The chain combines TRBV7-8 with TRBJ2-1; possible D gene TRBD2, 6 bases. The length of the CDR3 is 11 residues. Germline V gives CDR1 SGHVS, CDR2 FQNEAQ. Trimming shortened V by 3 bases and J by 10 bases, and 7 bases separated the two germline ends.

The V gene is TRBV19, the J gene TRBJ2-5; 10 bases line up with TRBD1. Germline CDR1 and CDR2: LNHDA and SQIVND (reference sequence). The V gene end was trimmed by 1 base and the J gene end by 5 bases; junction bases not matched to a gene: 4. The CDR3 is 15 residues long. This CDR3 is CASSIGTGGRETQYF. The CDR3 nucleotides are TGTGCCAGTAGTATAGGGACAGGGGGTCGGGAGACCCAGTACTTC.

V gene TRBV3-1 (or the pseudogene TRBV3-2) combines with J gene TRBJ2-2; the match to TRBD2 covers 9 bases. Per germline, CDR1 LGHDT and CDR2 YNNKEL (reference sequence). CDR3 size: 17 residues. After removal of 5 bases from V and 6 bases from J, the junction contained 13 bases not matched to a gene. The CDR3 region is CASSSSWGGRAPGELFF. In DNA form, the CDR3 reads TGTGCCAGCAGCTCCTCCTGGGGCGGGAGGGCCCCCGGGGAGCTGTTTTTT.

V and J are TRBV12-3 or TRBV12-4 and TRBJ1-4; D uncertain. V was trimmed by 1 base and J by 11 bases, leaving 11 bases between them. CDR3 length: 13 residues. The CDR3 coding sequence is TGTGCCAGCAGTTTAGGACAACCTTGGAAACTGTTTTTT. Protein: CASSLGQPWKLFF.

CDR3 DNA: TGTGCCAGCAGTGCCTCGCTTGAGGGTTTGGGTTCACCCCTCCACTTT. This encodes CASSASLEGLGSPLHF. This rearrangement joins TRBV2 to TRBJ1-6; unclear D gene. Trimming shortened V by 4 bases and J by 9 bases, and 19 bases separated the two germline ends. The germline V gene has CDR1 SNHLY and CDR2 FYNNEI. CDR3 size: 16 residues.

V usage is TRBV18 and J usage is TRBJ1-1, with a weak D call TRBD1 (6 bases). Germline CDR1 reads KGHSH; CDR2 reads LQKENI. V was pared by 1 base and J by 1 base, with 10 bases between. The CDR3 runs 15 residues. Here the CDR3 DNA reads TGTGCCAGCTCACCACGTCAGACAGGGAACACTGAAGCTTTCTTT. It translates to CASSPRQTGNTEAFF.

The genes are TRBV28 and TRBJ1-1; D not certain. This CDR3 has 11 residues. The V and J ends lost 5 bases and 3 bases respectively, with 4 bases between them. Germline V gene data show CDR1 as MDHEN and CDR2 as SYDVKM. CDR3 bases: TGTGCCAGCAGTCCTGACACTGAAGCTTTCTTT. Protein sequence: CASSPDTEAFF.

The chain joins TRBV5-5 to TRBJ1-3, with D hard to call. CDR3 length equals 15 residues. From germline, CDR1 is SGHKS and CDR2 YYEKEE (reference sequence). V was trimmed by 0 bases and J by 0 bases, leaving 7 bases between them. CDR3 residues: CASSLDGDSGNTIYF. CDR3 DNA sequence: TGTGCCAGCAGCTTGGACGGTGACTCTGGAAACACCATATATTTT.

This chain links TRBV28 with TRBJ2-1; TRBD2 matches 8 bases. V dropped 6 bases and J dropped 4; count of bases not matched to a gene: 8. The CDR3 is made up of 15 amino acids. The germline gives CDR1 MDHEN, CDR2 SYDVKM. CDR3 protein: CASRELAAGYNEQFF. CDR3 DNA sequence: TGTGCCAGCAGGGAACTAGCGGCAGGTTACAATGAGCAGTTCTTC.

The V and J genes are TRBV10-3 and TRBJ2-1; possible D gene TRBD2, 5 bases. Germline V gene sequence: CDR1 ENHRY, CDR2 SYGVKD. V shed 0 bases and J shed 3 bases, with 9 bases lying between them. The CDR3 runs 15 residues. The CDR3: CAISESRGDYNEQFF. CDR3 sequence (DNA): TGTGCCATCAGTGAGTCCCGGGGAGACTACAATGAGCAGTTCTTC.

The gene calls are TRBV7-2 and TRBJ1-2; 8 bases line up with TRBD1. Trimming at V came to 3 bases and at J to 3 bases, leaving 3 bases not matched to a gene. This CDR3 contains 14 residues. Germline V lookup: CDR1 SGHTA, CDR2 FQGNSA. CDR3 amino acids: CASSFGQGHYGYTF. In DNA, the CDR3 is TGTGCCAGCAGCTTTGGACAGGGCCACTATGGCTACACCTTC.

This chain connects TRBV7-8 to TRBJ2-5, with 8 bases that match TRBD1. The V segment lost 3 bases and the J segment 8 bases; nucleotides outside the gene matches: 11. This CDR3 spans 15 amino acids. CDR1 SGHVS and CDR2 FQNEAQ come from the germline V gene. CDR3 sequence (DNA): TGTGCCAGCAGCTTTGAGAGAGACAGGGGCGAAACCCAGTACTTC. It yields the protein CASSFERDRGETQYF.

The chain recombines TRBV4-1 with TRBJ2-3; 8 bases map to TRBD1. V lost 2 bases to trimming and J lost 3 bases; unmatched junction nucleotides: 7. This CDR3 region has 16 residues. Looked up from germline, CDR1 is MGHRA and CDR2 is YSYEKL. CDR3 sequence (DNA): TGCGCCAGCAGCCAATCGGGACAGGCCGTTACAGATACGCAGTATTTT. Translating gives CASSQSGQAVTDTQYF.

The J gene is TRBJ1-2, the V gene TRBV19; 7 bases agree with TRBD1. CDR1 and CDR2 from the germline V gene are LNHDA and SQIVND (reference sequence). The CDR3 is 14 amino acids. Unmatched junction bases numbered 8, after V lost 5 bases and J lost 5 bases. The CDR3 coding sequence is TGTGCCAGTAGTTCGGACAGGACTGTTTATGGCTACACCTTC. Translation gives CASSSDRTVYGYTF.

The chain is built from TRBV30 and TRBJ1-1; tentatively, D is TRBD1 (5 bases). The germline gives CDR1 GTSNPN, CDR2 SVGIG (reference sequence). V was pared by 3 bases and J by 7 bases, with 12 bases between. The CDR3 loop spans 12 amino acids. CDR3 sequence (DNA): TGTGCCTGGAGACGACCGGGACTTGAAGCTTTCTTT. Translated, it gives CAWRRPGLEAFF. Full variable domain (rest looked up from reference TRBV30 and TRBJ1-1): SQTIHQWPATLVQPVGSPLSLECTVEGTSNPNLYWYRQAAGRGLQLLFYSVGIGQISSEVPQNLSASRPQDRQFILSSKKLLLSDSGFYLCAWRRPGLEAFFGQGTRLTVV.

This chain links TRBV24-1 with TRBJ2-1; TRBD1 might be the D (6 bases). V was pared by 3 bases and J by 12 bases, with 17 bases between. Germline V gene data show CDR1 as KGHDR and CDR2 as SFDVKD. The CDR3 has 14 amino acids. The CDR3 spells CATSDIPGHPTQFF. The CDR3 DNA is TGTGCCACCAGTGATATACCGGGACACCCGACGCAGTTCTTC.

DNA for the CDR3: TGTGCCAGCAGTTCCCCGGGACAGGGTCGCGAAAAACTGTTTTTT. Translated, it gives CASSSPGQGREKLFF. The J gene is TRBJ1-4, the V gene TRBV6-5, with 9 bases identical to TRBD1. The length of the CDR3 is 15 residues. V gave up 4 bases and J gave up 8 bases; unmatched junction bases: 8. Germline CDR1 is MNHEY and CDR2 is SVGAGI.

The V call is TRBV7-8, the J call TRBJ2-7; D perhaps matches TRBD2 (5 bases). Deletions cut 5 bases from V and 0 bases from J, with 14 bases between. This CDR3 has 15 residues. Per germline, CDR1 SGHVS and CDR2 FQNEAQ. In nucleotides, the CDR3 is TGTGCCAGCAGCCCCCGTACTAGGAGCTCCTACGAGCAGTACTTC. Translation gives CASSPRTRSSYEQYF.

This chain connects TRBV10-3 to TRBJ1-2, with D perhaps TRBD1 (6 bases). Germline CDR1 is ENHRY and CDR2 is SYGVKD. Trimming took off 8 bases at V and 0 bases at J, with 13 bases between the two ends. CDR3 length: 14 amino acids. This CDR3 reads CAIAGALANYGYTF. Written as DNA, the CDR3 is TGTGCCATCGCGGGGGCCTTAGCTAACTATGGCTACACCTTC.

V usage is TRBV30 and J usage is TRBJ2-7; TRBD2 is a possible D gene (6 bases). CDR1 is GTSNPN and CDR2 is SVGIG in the germline V gene (reference sequence). V was pared by 0 bases and J by 3 bases, with 18 bases between. The CDR3 has 16 amino acids. The CDR3 coding sequence is TGTGCCTGGAGTGTACGGGACTCAGGGATAAACTACGAGCAGTACTTC. Protein product: CAWSVRDSGINYEQYF.

The chain carries TRBV30 and TRBJ1-2; 7 nucleotides align to TRBD1. CDR1 and CDR2 (germline): GTSNPN, SVGIG (reference sequence). There are 13 residues in the CDR3. The trim removed 6 bases at V and 4 bases at J, leaving 8 bases unmatched. The CDR3 sequence: CACSLGGTYGYTF. The CDR3 bases are TGTGCCTGCTCTTTAGGGGGCACCTATGGCTACACCTTC.